This TCR beta chain was found in a study of blood T cell repertoires in COVID-19. Study-level information: Samples of COVID-19 (acute and convalescent) were obtained from the United States, Italy and Spain. T cells, B-cell-depleted T cells, or PBMCs supplied cDNA or gDNA.

The CDR3 runs to 15 residues. Germline CDR1 SGHVS, CDR2 FNYEAQ. V was trimmed by 1 base and J by 4 bases, leaving 10 bases between them. TCRdb's copy holds only in-frame clones and misses some; the assay was immunoSEQ multiplex PCR. The sample has about 87,000 clones; around four fifths are singletons. The chain links TRBV7-6 to TRBJ1-4; no firm D call. Sequenced: peripheral blood. The clonotype was recovered from a woman aged 60-75 years with acute or convalescent COVID-19. The DNA for the CDR3 is TGTGCCAGCAGCTTAGGAGGCGGGAGTAATGAAAAACTGTTTTTT. Protein: CASSLGGGSNEKLFF.